A single sample gave rise to the 18 T cell receptor beta chains below, sequenced in a study of cytomegalovirus exposure and HLA in healthy donors. Use of 60 Vbeta and 13 Jbeta primers characterized the PCR. Method: immunoSEQ multiplex PCR; TCRdb's copy keeps in-frame clones and lacks some. In the table there are 100,000 to 150,000 clones, 78% of which are singletons. The sequencing input was PBMCs. The receptors here all came from a man between 25 and 39 years old in good health and CMV-seropositive.

J is TRBJ2-7 and V is TRBV19; 8 bases line up with TRBD2. The junction had 7 bases not matched to a gene; V was cut back by 3 bases and J by 3 bases. The CDR3 is 15 residues long. Germline V gene lookup returns CDR1 LNHDA and CDR2 SQIVND (reference sequence). The DNA for the CDR3 is TGTGCCAGTAGTATCGGGAGGGGAGCTAACTACGAGCAGTACTTC. Amino acids: CASSIGRGANYEQYF.

The chain has TRBV4-1 and TRBJ2-4; 7 bases match TRBD2. The CDR3 runs to 15 residues. Per germline, CDR1 MGHRA and CDR2 YSYEKL. V dropped 0 bases and J dropped 9; count of bases not matched to a gene: 8. CDR3 amino acids: CASSQDTPTGGIQYF. Written as DNA, the CDR3 is TGCGCCAGCAGCCAAGATACCCCGACGGGGGGCATTCAGTACTTC.

The chain employs TRBV6-6 and TRBJ2-7; 13 nucleotides align to TRBD2. There are 15 residues in the CDR3. In germline, CDR1 is MNHNY, CDR2 SVGAGI (reference sequence). V trimming: 6 bases; J trimming: 5 bases; junction bases outside the gene matches: 7. CDR3 bases: TGTGCCAGCAGCAGACTAGCGGGAGGAGGGAACGAGCAGTACTTC. Amino acids: CASSRLAGGGNEQYF.

On this clone itself: This sample includes further DNA sequences coding for the same CDR3. This chain uses TRBV27 with TRBJ2-7; possible D gene TRBD1, 5 bases. The CDR3 loop spans 13 amino acids. V gave up 2 bases and J gave up 1 base, with 6 bases separating them. The germline V gene has CDR1 MNHEY and CDR2 SMNVEV (reference sequence). The CDR3 region is CASSLRGSYEQYF. The CDR3 nucleotides are TGTGCCAGCAGTTTAAGGGGATCCTACGAGCAGTACTTC.

This clone was detected only once. This sequence joins TRBV7-9 and TRBJ2-1; 10 positions agree with TRBD2. Germline CDR1 is SEHNR and CDR2 is FQNEAQ (reference sequence). The CDR3 is 16 residues long. J lost 3 bases, V lost 1 base, and 3 bases had no gene match. For the CDR3, the DNA is TGTGCCAGCAGCTTAGAGGGACTAGCGAACTACAATGAGCAGTTCTTC. Protein sequence: CASSLEGLANYNEQFF.

The chain has TRBV9 and TRBJ2-1; 8 nucleotides line up with TRBD2. CDR1 and CDR2 from the germline V gene are SGDLS and YYNGEE. The junction had 14 bases not matched to a gene; V was cut back by 3 bases and J by 9 bases. The CDR3 runs 16 residues. DNA of the CDR3: TGTGCCAGCAGCGCCCGGGGGGGGACTAGAATCGGTGAGCAGTTCTTC. Translated, it gives CASSARGGTRIGEQFF.

The genes are TRBV14 and TRBJ2-5; maybe TRBD2 (6 bases). Germline V gives CDR1 SGHDN, CDR2 FVKESK. Deletions cut 8 bases from V and 2 bases from J, with 15 bases between. This CDR3 spans 14 amino acids. In DNA form, the CDR3 reads TGTGCCAGCTCCCTGGGGGGTGCACAAGAGACCCAGTACTTC. Protein product: CASSLGGAQETQYF.

Only one count was recorded for this clone. An end of the junction does not agree with germline; a read error may underlie this. The rearrangement joins TRBV5-4 to TRBJ2-5; 7 bases line up with TRBD2. The J call may be faulty, since TRBJ2-7 better matches the DNA end. The CDR3 sequence is 15 residues long. Per germline, CDR1 SGHNT and CDR2 YYREEE (reference sequence). CDR3 in DNA: TGTGTCAGCAGCTTGGTGGCTAGCGGCTCCTACGAGCAGTACTTC. Its protein is CVSSLVASGSYEQYF.

The gene calls are TRBV11-3 and TRBJ2-1, with D possibly TRBD2 on 7 matching bases. The CDR3 contains 17 residues. Trimming left V 2 bases short and J 2 bases short, with 16 bases between. CDR1 is SGHNT and CDR2 is YENEEA in the germline V gene. The CDR3 here is CASSLRGGLPAYNEQFF. As DNA, the CDR3 is TGTGCCAGCAGCTTAAGGGGGGGTCTTCCGGCCTACAATGAGCAGTTCTTC.

This rearrangement joins TRBV9 to TRBJ1-2; D unresolved. Germline CDR1 is SGDLS and CDR2 is YYNGEE. V was clipped by 1 base and J by 8 bases, with 9 bases between them. The CDR3 loop spans 12 amino acids. CDR3 nucleotide sequence: TGTGCCAGCAGCGTACGGGATGGCGGCTACACCTTC. It encodes CASSVRDGGYTF.

This sequence joins TRBV2 and TRBJ1-2, with a weak D call TRBD1 (5 bases). V lost 1 base and J 0 bases, leaving 12 bases between the germline ends. Germline CDR1 is SNHLY and CDR2 is FYNNEI. The CDR3 has 16 residues. CDR3 region: CASSEGGLGANYGYTF. In DNA, the CDR3 is TGTGCCAGCAGTGAAGGGGGATTAGGGGCTAACTATGGCTACACCTTC.

In this sample, this clone turned up a few times. The chain links TRBV7-8 to TRBJ2-7; TRBD1 might be the D (6 bases). CDR1 and CDR2 from the germline V gene are SGHVS and FQNEAQ. CDR3 length: 15 residues. Trimming cost V 3 bases and J 4 bases, with 16 bases left between them. CDR3 amino acids: CASSFVQGPSYEQYF. The CDR3 nucleotides are TGTGCCAGCAGCTTTGTACAGGGCCCCTCGTACGAGCAGTACTTC.

The chain recombines TRBV4-3 with TRBJ2-3; 9 bases are shared with TRBD1. Trimming took 4 bases from V and 2 from J; bases not matched to a gene: 13. The V gene's germline CDR1 is LGHNA and CDR2 YSLEER. This CDR3 contains 18 residues. CDR3 sequence: CASSPGTGMGGYTDTQYF. The CDR3 bases are TGCGCCAGCAGCCCCGGGACAGGGATGGGGGGCTACACAGATACGCAGTATTTT.

The CDR3 here is CASSFGGSQETQYF. The DNA for the CDR3 is TGTGCCAGCAGCTTTGGCGGGAGCCAAGAGACCCAGTACTTC. The chain combines TRBV7-9 with TRBJ2-5; 7 bases agree with TRBD2. Trimming removed 3 bases from V and 1 base from J; junction bases left unmatched: 2. The CDR3 runs to 14 residues. Looked up from germline, CDR1 is SEHNR and CDR2 is FQNEAQ (reference sequence).

The V call is TRBV6-6, the J call TRBJ2-7; 14 nucleotides align to TRBD2. This CDR3 has 16 residues. Per germline, CDR1 MNHNY and CDR2 SVGAGI (reference sequence). J was trimmed by 5 bases and V by 5 bases; bases with no gene match: 8. The CDR3 region is CASSTEGTSGRDEQYF. The CDR3 DNA sequence: TGTGCCAGCAGTACAGAAGGGACTAGCGGGAGAGACGAGCAGTACTTC.

The V and J genes are TRBV2 and TRBJ1-5; 9 nucleotides align to TRBD1. The CDR3 is 15 residues long. J was trimmed by 3 bases and V by 6 bases; bases with no gene match: 6. Germline V lookup: CDR1 SNHLY, CDR2 FYNNEI. The CDR3 reads CASSLGQGHNQPQHF. In nucleotides, the CDR3 is TGTGCCAGCAGCCTAGGACAGGGGCACAATCAGCCCCAGCATTTT.

This clone has just a few counts. V and J are TRBV2 and TRBJ1-5; 7 bases match TRBD1. V was pared by 4 bases and J by 2 bases, with 14 bases of the junction left unmatched. CDR1 and CDR2 from the germline V gene are SNHLY and FYNNEI. The CDR3 is made up of 18 amino acids. In DNA, the CDR3 is TGTGCCAGCAGTGTGTCGGGACAGAAGCCGGTGGGCAATCAGCCCCAGCATTTT. This translates into CASSVSGQKPVGNQPQHF.

CDR3 DNA sequence: TGTGCCAGCAGCCTCTCGACAGGGAACGAGCAGTACTTC. The encoded protein is CASSLSTGNEQYF. This chain joins TRBV7-8 and TRBJ2-7, with 7 bases matching TRBD1. Trimming at V came to 5 bases and at J to 5 bases, leaving 6 bases not matched to a gene. The germline gives CDR1 SGHVS, CDR2 FQNEAQ. This CDR3 has 13 residues.